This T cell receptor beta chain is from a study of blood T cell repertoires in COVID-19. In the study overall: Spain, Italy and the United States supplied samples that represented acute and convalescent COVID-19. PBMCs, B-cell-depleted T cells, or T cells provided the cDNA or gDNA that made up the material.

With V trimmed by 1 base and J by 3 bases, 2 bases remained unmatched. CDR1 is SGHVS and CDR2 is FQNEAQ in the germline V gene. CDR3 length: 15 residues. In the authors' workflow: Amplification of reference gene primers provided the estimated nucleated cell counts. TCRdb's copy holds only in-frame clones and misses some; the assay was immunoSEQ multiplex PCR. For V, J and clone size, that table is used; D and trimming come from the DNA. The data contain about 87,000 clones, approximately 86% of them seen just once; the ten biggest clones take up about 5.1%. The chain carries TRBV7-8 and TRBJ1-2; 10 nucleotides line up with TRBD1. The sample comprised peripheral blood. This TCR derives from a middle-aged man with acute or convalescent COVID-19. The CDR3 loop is CASSLGQGADYGYTF. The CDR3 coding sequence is TGTGCCAGCAGCTTAGGACAGGGGGCGGACTATGGCTACACCTTC. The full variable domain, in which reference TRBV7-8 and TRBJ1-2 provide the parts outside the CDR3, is GAGVSQSPRYKVAKRGQDVALRCDPISGHVSLFWYQQALGQGPEFLTYFQNEAQLDKSGLPSDRFFAERPEGSVSTLKIQRTQQEDSAVYLCASSLGQGADYGYTFGSGTRLTVV.